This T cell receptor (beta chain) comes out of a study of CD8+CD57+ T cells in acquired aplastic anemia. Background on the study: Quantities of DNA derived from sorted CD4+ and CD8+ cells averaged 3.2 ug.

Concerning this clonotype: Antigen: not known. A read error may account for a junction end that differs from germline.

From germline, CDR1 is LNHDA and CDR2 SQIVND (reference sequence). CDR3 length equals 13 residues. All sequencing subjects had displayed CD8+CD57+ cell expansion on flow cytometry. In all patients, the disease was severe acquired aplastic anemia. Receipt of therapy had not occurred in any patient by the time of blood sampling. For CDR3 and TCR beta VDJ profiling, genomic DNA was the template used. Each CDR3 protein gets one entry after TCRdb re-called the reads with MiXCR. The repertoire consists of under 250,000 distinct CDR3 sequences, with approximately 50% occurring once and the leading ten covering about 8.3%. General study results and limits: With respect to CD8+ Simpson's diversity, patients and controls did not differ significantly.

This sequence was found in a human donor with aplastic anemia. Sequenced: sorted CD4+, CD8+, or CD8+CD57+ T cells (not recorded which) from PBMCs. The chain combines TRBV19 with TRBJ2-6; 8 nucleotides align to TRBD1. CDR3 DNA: TGTGCCAGTAGTCTCGGCAGGGGGCAAACTGAAGCTTTC. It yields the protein CASSLGRGQTEAF.